Shown below are 20 T cell receptor beta chains from a single sample sequenced in a study of spatial heterogeneity in lung cancer. These TCRs' antigens remain unknown. TCRdb re-derived calls from the 5' RACE reads in MiXCR, one entry per CDR3 protein. The sample lists over 10,000 distinct CDR3 sequences; about 4% were seen once. Study-level results: Intratumoral expanded alpha and beta TCR counts were found to track tumor mutation counts.

Time point indicated: sample taken at primary tumor resection. This specimen consisted of lung tumor tissue, obtained at surgery. These receptors were obtained from a male donor with early-stage non-small cell lung cancer.

This clonotype is medium-sized in the sample. The chain recombines TRBV20-1 with TRBJ1-4, with D tentatively TRBD1 (6 bases). Trimming cost V 2 bases and J 8 bases, with 21 bases left between them. The CDR3 sequence is 16 residues long. Germline V gives CDR1 DFQATT, CDR2 SNEGSKA (reference sequence). The CDR3 region is CSARPSTTGSGEKLFF. In DNA, the CDR3 is TGCAGTGCTAGACCCTCTACGACAGGTAGCGGGGAAAAACTGTTTTTT.

There are many counts of this clonotype. The chain uses TRBV6-1 and TRBJ2-7; weak D call: TRBD2 (6 bases). CDR1 MNHNS and CDR2 SASEGT come from the germline V gene. There are 15 residues in the CDR3. V lost 5 bases and J lost 5, with 19 bases in between. In DNA form, the CDR3 reads TGTGCCAGCAGTTTCCTTTTCGGGACTTTCGACGAGCAGTACTTC. As protein: CASSFLFGTFDEQYF.

There are many counts of this clonotype. The chain couples TRBV5-1 to TRBJ1-1, with a possible D match to TRBD1 (6 bases). Germline CDR1 and CDR2: SGHRS and YFSETQ. Deletions cut 4 bases from V and 1 base from J, with 17 bases between. The CDR3 is 16 residues long. CDR3 coding DNA: TGCGCCAGCAGCCCCTTCGTGGGGGCTCGGAACACTGAAGCTTTCTTT. This gives the protein CASSPFVGARNTEAFF.

The V gene is TRBV6-2 or TRBV6-3, the J gene TRBJ1-2; TRBD1 aligns across 10 bases. V shed 2 bases, J shed 12 bases, and the junction held 6 bases outside the gene matches. Germline assignment: CDR1 MNHEY and CDR2 SVGEGT. The CDR3 contains 13 residues. The chain's CDR3 is CASSYRDRGGDTF. CDR3 sequence (DNA): TGTGCCAGCAGTTACCGGGACAGGGGCGGCGACACCTTC.

This clonotype was counted only a few times. The chain uses TRBV19 and TRBJ2-6; D is unresolved. The CDR3 sequence is 16 residues long. The germline V and J ends were trimmed by 1 base and 0 bases, with 7 bases remaining between them. Germline V gives CDR1 LNHDA, CDR2 SQIVND (reference sequence). The CDR3 loop reads CASSIARFSGANVLTF. The CDR3, as DNA: TGTGCCAGTAGTATAGCTCGCTTCTCTGGGGCCAACGTCCTGACTTTC.

This clonotype came up many times. The rearrangement joins TRBV5-4 to TRBJ2-1; 13 nucleotides agree with TRBD2. V lost 4 bases and J lost 9; bases outside the gene matches: 10. Per the germline V gene, CDR1 is SGHNT and CDR2 is YYREEE (reference sequence). The CDR3 loop spans 16 amino acids. The DNA for the CDR3 is TGTGCCAGCAGCCCTCGGACTAGCGGGAGACTCACTGAGCAGTTCTTC. It is translated as CASSPRTSGRLTEQFF.

This clonotype has a count of ten or more. The gene calls are TRBV19 and TRBJ1-4; 7 nucleotides line up with TRBD1. The CDR3 covers 17 residues. The germline V gene encodes CDR1 LNHDA and CDR2 SQIVND (reference sequence). Trimming at V came to 5 bases and at J to 0 bases, leaving 9 bases not matched to a gene. Here the CDR3 reads CASSRGQIVATNEKLFF. The CDR3 coding sequence is TGTGCCAGTAGTCGGGGACAGATAGTTGCAACTAATGAAAAACTGTTTTTT.

This clonotype counts as medium-sized. The chain combines TRBV7-9 with TRBJ2-5, with 7 bases identical to TRBD1. The germline V gene has CDR1 SEHNR and CDR2 FQNEAQ (reference sequence). The CDR3 loop spans 13 amino acids. Trimming cost V 8 bases and J 2 bases; bases outside gene matches: 5. This chain's CDR3 is CASSDRVQETQYF. In DNA, the CDR3 is TGTGCCAGCTCCGACAGGGTACAAGAGACCCAGTACTTC.

The chain carries TRBV20-1 and TRBJ2-7; 10 bases agree with TRBD2. This CDR3 region has 16 residues. Trimming removed 0 bases from V and 1 base from J; junction bases left unmatched: 6. Germline V gene sequence: CDR1 DFQATT, CDR2 SNEGSKA (reference sequence). The CDR3 is CSARDPGLASSYEQYF. The CDR3, as DNA: TGCAGTGCTAGAGATCCGGGACTAGCGAGTTCCTACGAGCAGTACTTC.

Worth noting for this clonotype: A much larger clone differs by one base, so this may be a read error. The chain joins TRBV5-1 to TRBJ1-1, with 12 bases that match TRBD1. CDR1 and CDR2 from the germline V gene are SGHRS and YFSETQ. J lost 8 bases, V lost 2 bases, and 4 bases had no gene match. The CDR3 spans 14 residues. The CDR3 region has the DNA TGCGCCAGCAGCTTCCCCGGGACAGGGGGCGAAGCTTTCTTT. It translates to CASSFPGTGGEAFF.

In this sample, this clonotype turned up many times. The chain combines TRBV7-9 with TRBJ2-5; D is uncertain. Trimming took 5 bases from V and 1 from J, leaving 5 bases between them. The CDR3 length is 12 residues. Germline loops: CDR1 SEHNR, CDR2 FQNEAQ (reference sequence). The CDR3: CASSPPQETQYF. For the CDR3, the DNA is TGTGCCAGCAGCCCCCCCCAAGAGACCCAGTACTTC.

This clonotype was seen ten or more times. CDR3 DNA sequence: TGTGCCAGCAGTAGTCGGACTATGGCTTTCTTT. It encodes CASSSRTMAFF. The chain couples TRBV6-5 to TRBJ1-1; no reliable D call. The CDR3 runs to 11 residues. The ends were cut back, 5 bases at V and 11 bases at J, with 12 bases in the middle. Germline V CDR1 and CDR2: MNHEY, SVGAGI.

This clonotype was detected ten times or more. The rearrangement links TRBV27 to TRBJ1-4, with D hard to call. The V gene's germline CDR1 is MNHEY and CDR2 SMNVEV (reference sequence). The CDR3 contains 14 residues. Trimming cost V 6 bases and J 4 bases, with 12 bases left between them. The CDR3 protein is CASRPPGGNEKLFF. The CDR3 coding sequence is TGTGCCAGCAGACCCCCCGGAGGTAATGAAAAACTGTTTTTT.

By its share, this clonotype is medium-sized. This rearrangement joins TRBV12-3 or TRBV12-4 to TRBJ1-5; possible D gene TRBD1, 5 bases. The CDR3 extends over 15 amino acids. The germline V and J ends were trimmed by 3 bases and 5 bases, with 14 bases remaining between them. CDR3 DNA sequence: TGTGCCAGCAGTTTTGGGCAGGGAAGGGATCAGCCCCAGCATTTT. Its protein product is CASSFGQGRDQPQHF.

This clonotype came up many times. J is TRBJ2-2 and V is TRBV12-3 or TRBV12-4; 10 bases agree with TRBD1. CDR3 length equals 16 residues. The J segment lost 7 bases and the V segment lost 3 bases, leaving 8 bases of the junction unmatched. CDR3 sequence (DNA): TGTGCCAGCAGTTTTAGGACAGGGGGACTGGTCGGGGAGCTGTTTTTT. The encoded protein is CASSFRTGGLVGELFF.

This clonotype was counted many times. This chain connects TRBV6-5 to TRBJ1-1; the match to TRBD1 covers 10 bases. J gave up 4 bases and V 6 bases, and 2 bases lay outside the gene matches. This CDR3 spans 13 amino acids. The germline gives CDR1 MNHEY, CDR2 SVGAGI. CDR3 bases: TGTGCCAGCAGAAGACAGGGGGCCACTGAAGCTTTCTTT. Amino acids: CASRRQGATEAFF.

J is TRBJ2-5 and V is TRBV7-9; D gene ambiguous. V was trimmed by 4 bases and J by 4 bases, leaving 4 bases between them. CDR1 and CDR2 from the germline V gene are SEHNR and FQNEAQ (reference sequence). CDR3 length: 11 amino acids. The CDR3 loop reads CASSCLETQYF. CDR3 nucleotides: TGTGCCAGCAGCTGTCTAGAGACCCAGTACTTC.

The table lists this clonotype with many counts. The rearrangement uses TRBV15 and TRBJ2-1, with TRBD2 matching over 13 bases. Per germline, CDR1 LNHNV and CDR2 YYDKDF (reference sequence). J was trimmed by 5 bases and V by 0 bases; bases with no gene match: 7. This CDR3 contains 18 residues. The chain's CDR3 is CATSRDRGTSGIDNEQFF. CDR3 bases: TGTGCCACCAGCAGAGATAGGGGGACTAGCGGGATAGACAATGAGCAGTTCTTC.

This clonotype was counted many times. The rearrangement joins TRBV20-1 to TRBJ2-7; D is possibly TRBD1 (7 bases). V lost 0 bases and J lost 3, with 15 bases in between. This CDR3 is 15 amino acids long. Per the germline V gene, CDR1 is DFQATT and CDR2 is SNEGSKA (reference sequence). The CDR3 DNA follows: TGCAGTGCTAGAGATCGCGGGACAGCTTGCTACGAGCAGTACTTC. It encodes CSARDRGTACYEQYF.

This clonotype has a handful of counts. The J gene is TRBJ1-2, the V gene TRBV6-5, with D hard to call. Per germline, CDR1 MNHEY and CDR2 SVGAGI. Trimming took off 6 bases at V and 1 base at J, with 6 bases between the two ends. CDR3 size: 12 residues. CDR3 bases: TGTGCCAGCAGGGGTAATAACTATGGCTACACCTTC. Its protein is CASRGNNYGYTF.